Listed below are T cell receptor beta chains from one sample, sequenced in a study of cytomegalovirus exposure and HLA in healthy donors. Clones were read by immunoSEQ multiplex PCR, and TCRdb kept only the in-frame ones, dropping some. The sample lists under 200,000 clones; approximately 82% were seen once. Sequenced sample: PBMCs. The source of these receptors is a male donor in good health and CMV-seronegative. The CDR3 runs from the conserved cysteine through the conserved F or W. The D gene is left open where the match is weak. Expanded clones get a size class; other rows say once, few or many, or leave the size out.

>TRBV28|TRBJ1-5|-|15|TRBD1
TGTGCCAGCAGTCTCCGGACAGGGACGTTTCAGCCCCAGCATTTT
CASSLRTGTFQPQHF
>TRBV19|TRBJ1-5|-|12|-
TGTGCCAGTAAGTCACAGTATCAGCCCCAGCATTTT
CASKSQYQPQHF
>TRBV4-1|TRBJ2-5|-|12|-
TGCGCCAGCAGCCAAGATCGGGAGACCCAGTACTTC
CASSQDRETQYF
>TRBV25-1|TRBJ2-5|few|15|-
TGTGCCAGCAGTGACCCCGACAGATACCAAGAGACCCAGTACTTC
CASSDPDRYQETQYF
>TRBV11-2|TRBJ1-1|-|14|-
TGTGCCAGCAGTAAGGCAGGGGAGCGCACTGAAGCTTTCTTT
CASSKAGERTEAFF
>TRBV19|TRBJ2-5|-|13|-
TGTGCCAGTACTGACTCTGGGCAAGAGACCCAGTACTTC
CASTDSGQETQYF
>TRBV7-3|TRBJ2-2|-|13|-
TGTGCCAGCAGCTCGCAGGCTAGCCCGGAGCTGTTTTTT
CASSSQASPELFF
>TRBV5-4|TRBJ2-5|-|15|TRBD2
TGTGCCAGCAGCTTGCAGGCGGGGGAGGGGGAGACCCAGTACTTC
CASSLQAGEGETQYF
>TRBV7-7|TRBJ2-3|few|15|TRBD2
TGTGCCAGCAGCGAGACTAGCGGTGGCACAGATACGCAGTATTTT
CASSETSGGTDTQYF
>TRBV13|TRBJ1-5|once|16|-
TGTGCCAGCAGCCACGACCCGGGGTGGAGCAATCAGCCCCAGCATTTT
CASSHDPGWSNQPQHF
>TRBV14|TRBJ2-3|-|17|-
TGTGCCAGCAGTTCGGGAGCCCTTTTTTTTAGCACAGATACGCAGTATTTT
CASSSGALFFSTDTQYF
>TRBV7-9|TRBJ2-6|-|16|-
TGTGCCAGCAGCCGTACTACAGGGTCTGGGGCCAACGTCCTGACTTTC
CASSRTTGSGANVLTF